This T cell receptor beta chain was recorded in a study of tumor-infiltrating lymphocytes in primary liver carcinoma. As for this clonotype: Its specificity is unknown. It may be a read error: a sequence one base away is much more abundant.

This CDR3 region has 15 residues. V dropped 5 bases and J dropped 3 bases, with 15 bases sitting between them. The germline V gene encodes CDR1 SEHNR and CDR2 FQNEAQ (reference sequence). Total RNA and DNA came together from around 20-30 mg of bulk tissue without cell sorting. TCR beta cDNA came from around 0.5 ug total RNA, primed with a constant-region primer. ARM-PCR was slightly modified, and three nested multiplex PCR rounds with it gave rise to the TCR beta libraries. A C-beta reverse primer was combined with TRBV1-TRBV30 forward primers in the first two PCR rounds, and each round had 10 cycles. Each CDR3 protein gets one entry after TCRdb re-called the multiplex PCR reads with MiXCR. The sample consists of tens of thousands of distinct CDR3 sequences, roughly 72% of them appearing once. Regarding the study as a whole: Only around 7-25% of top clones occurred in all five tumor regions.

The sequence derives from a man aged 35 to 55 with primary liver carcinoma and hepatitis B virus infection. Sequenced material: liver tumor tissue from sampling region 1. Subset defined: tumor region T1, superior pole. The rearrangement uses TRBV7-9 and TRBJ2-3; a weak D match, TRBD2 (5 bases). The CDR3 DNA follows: TGTGCCAGCAGCCCCGGGGATAGTGTGACAGATACGCAGTATTTT. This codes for CASSPGDSVTDTQYF.